The clone carrying this TCR beta chain turned up a few times. Its antigen is not known. Primers included in the PCR were 60 Vbeta and 13 Jbeta primers. Original handling: Later, an analysis found 80 million or so unique TCR beta chains, and some 10 million of these were shared. Using immunoSEQ multiplex PCR, the repertoire was profiled, and TCRdb retains in-frame clones only, with some absent. Clone size and V and J calls were adopted from that table, with D and trimming inferred from the DNA. The table has some 95,000 clones, about 67% seen once; the top ten hold 2.1%. The data belong to a study of cytomegalovirus exposure and HLA in healthy donors. The overall study: A previous analysis identified 95 million to 130 million unique TCR beta sequences derived from some 170 million T cells.

Study findings and constraints: It was confirmed in vitro that three of the CMV-associated chains were specific for CMV antigens. 87-base-pair reads could not separate some V segments, including TRBV6-2 and TRBV6-3.

In germline, CDR1 is MNHNS, CDR2 SASEGT. CDR3 size: 11 residues. The ends were cut back, 8 bases at V and 4 bases at J, with 8 bases in the middle. The sample was PBMCs. This clonotype originated in a man younger than 45 in good health and CMV-seronegative. This chain joins TRBV6-1 and TRBJ1-1; TRBD1 might be the D (6 bases). CDR3 DNA sequence: TGTGCCAGCGAAGGGGGCACTGAAGCTTTCTTT. It yields the protein CASEGGTEAFF.